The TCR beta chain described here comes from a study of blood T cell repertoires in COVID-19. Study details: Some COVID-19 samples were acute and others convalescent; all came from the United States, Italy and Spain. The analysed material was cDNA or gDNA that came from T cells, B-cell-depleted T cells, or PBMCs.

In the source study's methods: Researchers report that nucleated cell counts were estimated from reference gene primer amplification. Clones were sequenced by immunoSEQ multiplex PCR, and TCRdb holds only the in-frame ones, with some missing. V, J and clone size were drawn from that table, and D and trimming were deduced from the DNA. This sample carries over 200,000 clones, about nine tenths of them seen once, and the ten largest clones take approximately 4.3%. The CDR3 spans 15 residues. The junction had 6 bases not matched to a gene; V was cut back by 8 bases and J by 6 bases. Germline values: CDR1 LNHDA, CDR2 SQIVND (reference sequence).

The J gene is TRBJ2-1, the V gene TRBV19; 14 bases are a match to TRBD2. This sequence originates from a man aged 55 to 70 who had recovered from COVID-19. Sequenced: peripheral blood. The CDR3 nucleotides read TGTGCCAGTTGGACTAGCGGGGGGCCGGGCAATGAGCAGTTCTTC. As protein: CASWTSGGPGNEQFF.